A selection of T cell receptor beta chains follows, all from one sample in a study of cytomegalovirus exposure and HLA in healthy donors. The method was immunoSEQ multiplex PCR; TCRdb's version includes in-frame clones alone and lacks a portion of them. Of under 200,000 clones listed, approximately 80% were seen once; the top ten hold about 2.6%. Sequencing used PBMCs. Receptors were obtained from a woman aged 40 to 50 in good health and CMV-seropositive. The CDR3 runs from the conserved cysteine through the conserved F or W. A D gene is named only where the DNA matches it firmly. Clone size is shown for a subset of rows, as once, few, many or a class of expanded clone.

clone_size,j_call,v_call,d_call,cdr3_aa,cdr3_nt
few,TRBJ2-1,TRBV5-1,TRBD2,CASSGGLAGGGWNEQFF,TGCGCCAGCAGCGGGGGACTAGCGGGGGGGGGATGGAATGAGCAGTTCTTC
NA,TRBJ1-2,TRBV7-9,NA,CASSFDRSSPGYTF,TGTGCCAGCAGCTTTGACAGGAGCTCTCCGGGCTACACCTTC
NA,TRBJ2-7,TRBV7-9,TRBD1,CASSFRGQGAEEQYF,TGTGCCAGCAGCTTCCGGGGGCAGGGGGCCGAGGAGCAGTACTTC
NA,TRBJ1-5,TRBV5-5,NA,CASSLSAGDQPQHF,TGTGCCAGCAGCCTGTCTGCGGGGGATCAGCCCCAGCATTTT
NA,TRBJ1-1,TRBV30,NA,CAWGVGYTEAFF,TGTGCCTGGGGAGTAGGCTACACTGAAGCTTTCTTT
NA,TRBJ2-7,TRBV7-9,NA,CASSTHYEQYF,TGTGCCAGCAGCACTCATTACGAGCAGTACTTC
NA,TRBJ1-4,TRBV19,TRBD1,CASSTMAGTGGVLFF,TGTGCCAGTAGTACTATGGCGGGGACAGGGGGCGTGCTGTTTTTT
NA,TRBJ2-7,TRBV4-3,NA,CASSQDPSSYEQYF,TGCGCCAGCAGCCAAGATCCTAGCTCCTACGAGCAGTACTTC
once,TRBJ2-3,TRBV27,NA,CASSADRGTDTQYF,TGTGCCAGCAGTGCTGACAGAGGCACAGATACGCAGTATTTT
few,TRBJ2-5,TRBV21-1,NA,CASSKSGSSTETQYF,TGTGCCAGCAGCAAATCGGGTAGTAGTACGGAGACCCAGTACTTC
few,TRBJ1-6,TRBV30,NA,CAWSVRQGLNSPLHF,TGTGCCTGGAGTGTAAGGCAGGGTCTTAATTCACCCCTCCACTTT
NA,TRBJ1-2,TRBV19,NA,CASSSGRRNYGYTF,TGTGCCAGTAGTTCAGGACGGAGGAACTATGGCTACACCTTC
NA,TRBJ2-1,TRBV7-2,NA,CASSLAGGAGYNEQFF,TGTGCCAGCAGCTTAGCGGGGGGGGCGGGTTACAATGAGCAGTTCTTC
once,TRBJ2-4,TRBV13,TRBD2,CASSLKPGLAGGPLNIQYF,TGTGCCAGCAGCTTGAAACCGGGGCTAGCGGGGGGCCCCTTGAACATTCAGTACTTC
NA,TRBJ2-3,TRBV19,TRBD2,CASSIRPRAGGPSDTQYF,TGTGCCAGTAGTATCCGCCCTCGAGCGGGAGGGCCATCAGATACGCAGTATTTT
NA,TRBJ2-7,TRBV11-2,TRBD2,CASSFGTSGGAWDEQYF,TGTGCCAGCAGCTTCGGGACTAGCGGGGGGGCCTGGGACGAGCAGTACTTC
NA,TRBJ1-4,TRBV9,TRBD1,CASSTLGGREKLFF,TGTGCCAGCAGCACATTAGGGGGCAGAGAAAAACTGTTTTTT
NA,TRBJ2-1,TRBV10-3,TRBD2,CAISETSGGAEEQFF,TGTGCCATCAGTGAGACTAGCGGGGGGGCTGAGGAGCAGTTCTTC
few,TRBJ1-1,TRBV30,TRBD1,CACAQGAGTEAFF,TGTGCCTGCGCGCAGGGGGCTGGGACTGAAGCTTTCTTT
NA,TRBJ2-7,TRBV19,TRBD1,CASSIGQGTLYEQYF,TGTGCCAGTAGTATAGGACAGGGGACGCTCTACGAGCAGTACTTC
NA,TRBJ2-5,TRBV6-1,NA,CACLEDKTYQETQYF,TGTGCCTGTCTAGAGGACAAGACCTACCAAGAGACCCAGTACTTC
NA,TRBJ2-1,TRBV6-5,NA,CASSGGPYNEQFF,TGTGCCAGCAGCGGCGGGCCCTACAATGAGCAGTTCTTC
NA,TRBJ1-2,TRBV28,NA,CASSLLGAETPRYTF,TGTGCCAGCAGTTTATTGGGGGCAGAAACCCCACGCTACACCTTC
few,TRBJ1-1,TRBV2,NA,CASRSMAFEAFF,TGTGCCAGCAGGTCAATGGCTTTTGAAGCTTTCTTT
few,TRBJ2-2,TRBV12-5,TRBD2,CASGLAGGRTGELFF,TGTGCTAGTGGGTTAGCGGGAGGGCGCACCGGGGAGCTGTTTTTT
NA,TRBJ2-2,TRBV7-9,NA,CASSSRDTLYTGELFF,TGTGCCAGCAGCTCCCGGGACACGCTATACACCGGGGAGCTGTTTTTT
NA,TRBJ1-2,TRBV18,TRBD1,CASSPGTGVDHLGYTF,TGTGCCAGCTCACCCGGGACAGGCGTTGATCATCTTGGCTACACCTTC
once,TRBJ1-5,TRBV18,TRBD1,CASSPGQGTESAQHF,TGTGCCAGCTCTCCGGGACAGGGCACCGAATCAGCCCAGCATTTT
NA,TRBJ2-2,TRBV19,NA,CASSIWVGLSNTGELFF,TGTGCCAGTAGTATCTGGGTTGGGCTTTCGAACACCGGGGAGCTGTTTTTT
NA,TRBJ2-5,TRBV14,TRBD2,CASSLRASGSRGREETQYF,TGTGCCAGCAGCCTGCGGGCTAGCGGGAGTCGGGGGAGAGAAGAGACCCAGTACTTC
NA,TRBJ2-1,TRBV18,TRBD2,CASSSRAGGLYNEQFF,TGTGCCAGCTCATCACGAGCGGGGGGACTCTACAATGAGCAGTTCTTC